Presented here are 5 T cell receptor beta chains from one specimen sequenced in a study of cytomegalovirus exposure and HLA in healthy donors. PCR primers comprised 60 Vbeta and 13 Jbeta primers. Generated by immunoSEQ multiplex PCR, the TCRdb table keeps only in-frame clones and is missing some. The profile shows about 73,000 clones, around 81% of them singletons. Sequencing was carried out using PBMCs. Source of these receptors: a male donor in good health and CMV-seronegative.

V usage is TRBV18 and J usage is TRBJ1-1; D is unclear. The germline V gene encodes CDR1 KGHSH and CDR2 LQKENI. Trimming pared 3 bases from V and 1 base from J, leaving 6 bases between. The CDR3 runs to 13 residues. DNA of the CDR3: TGTGCCAGCTCACCGGGCTCGAACACTGAAGCTTTCTTT. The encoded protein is CASSPGSNTEAFF.

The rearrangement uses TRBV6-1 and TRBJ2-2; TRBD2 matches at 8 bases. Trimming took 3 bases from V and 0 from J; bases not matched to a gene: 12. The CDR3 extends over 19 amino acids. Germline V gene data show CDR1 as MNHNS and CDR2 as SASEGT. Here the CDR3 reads CASSDLPVAGLTNTGELFF. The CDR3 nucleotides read TGTGCCAGCAGTGACCTCCCGGTAGCGGGACTCACGAACACCGGGGAGCTGTTTTTT.

The CDR3 sequence: CASSLVQGSYNEQFF. The CDR3 nucleotides read TGCGCCAGCAGCTTGGTTCAGGGGTCCTACAATGAGCAGTTCTTC. The gene calls are TRBV5-1 and TRBJ2-1; TRBD1 might be the D (6 bases). The germline V and J ends were trimmed by 0 bases and 1 base, with 8 bases remaining between them. Germline loops: CDR1 SGHRS, CDR2 YFSETQ. The CDR3 has 15 amino acids.

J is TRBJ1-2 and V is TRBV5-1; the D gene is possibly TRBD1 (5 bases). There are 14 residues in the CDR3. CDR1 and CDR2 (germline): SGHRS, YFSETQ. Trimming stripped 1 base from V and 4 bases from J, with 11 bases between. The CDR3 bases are TGCGCCAGCAGCTTGATAACTCAGGGCTATGGCTACACCTTC. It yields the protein CASSLITQGYGYTF.

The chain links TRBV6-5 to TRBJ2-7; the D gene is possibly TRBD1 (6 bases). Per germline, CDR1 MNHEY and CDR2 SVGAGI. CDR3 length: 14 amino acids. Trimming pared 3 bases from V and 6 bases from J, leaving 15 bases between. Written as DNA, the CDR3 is TGTGCCAGCAGTTATGGGCAGGGGAAGGGCGAGCAGTACTTC. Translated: CASSYGQGKGEQYF.